These 7 T cell receptor beta chains came from one sample sequenced in a study of cytomegalovirus exposure and HLA in healthy donors. TCRdb keeps only in-frame clones here, not all; method: immunoSEQ multiplex PCR. Of 92,000 or so clones detected, 95% to 98% appear once; the ten largest clones hold less than 0.8%. The sample comprised PBMCs. The receptors originated from a young man in good health and CMV-seronegative.

The chain recombines TRBV7-6 with TRBJ1-2, with D unresolved. CDR1 and CDR2 from the germline V gene are SGHVS and FNYEAQ. This CDR3 contains 12 residues. The V end lost 4 bases, the J end lost 1 base, and 4 bases lay between the germline ends. The CDR3 loop reads CASSSFNYGYTF. The CDR3 DNA sequence: TGTGCCAGCAGCTCCTTTAACTATGGCTACACCTTC.

Written as DNA, the CDR3 is TGTGCCAGCAGACAGGGGGCCCAGAACACTGAAGCTTTCTTT. Translating gives CASRQGAQNTEAFF. This rearrangement joins TRBV2 to TRBJ1-1; 9 nucleotides match TRBD1. V shed 6 bases, J shed 1 base, and the junction held 3 bases outside the gene matches. The germline CDR1 and CDR2 sequences are SNHLY and FYNNEI. This CDR3 contains 14 residues.

The chain has TRBV7-2 and TRBJ1-1; D is uncertain. Germline values: CDR1 SGHTA, CDR2 FQGNSA. This CDR3 is 13 amino acids long. V gave up 7 bases and J gave up 1 base, with 10 bases separating them. CDR3 in DNA: TGTGCCAGCACCCGGAGCACGAACACTGAAGCTTTCTTT. Amino acids: CASTRSTNTEAFF.

The chain has TRBV10-3 and TRBJ2-3; 8 nucleotides line up with TRBD1. The CDR3 totals 15 residues. CDR1 and CDR2 from the germline V gene are ENHRY and SYGVKD. V was clipped by 4 bases and J by 3 bases; unmatched bases: 6. The CDR3 DNA is TGTGCCATCAGTGGACCGGGACAGGTAACAGATACGCAGTATTTT. It translates to CAISGPGQVTDTQYF.

V usage is TRBV9 and J usage is TRBJ2-3; 10 bases line up with TRBD2. The J segment lost 4 bases and the V segment lost 2 bases, leaving 7 bases of the junction unmatched. The CDR3 totals 16 residues. The germline CDR1 and CDR2 sequences are SGDLS and YYNGEE. In DNA form, the CDR3 reads TGTGCCAGCAGCGTTCTAGCGGGAGTCCCTGCAGATACGCAGTATTTT. This codes for CASSVLAGVPADTQYF.

This chain uses TRBV9 with TRBJ2-3, with 11 bases identical to TRBD2. The trim removed 0 bases at V and 3 bases at J, leaving 6 bases unmatched. In germline, CDR1 is SGDLS, CDR2 YYNGEE. The CDR3 length is 17 residues. In DNA form, the CDR3 reads TGTGCCAGCAGCGTAGTCGGGCTAGCGGGAGGTACAGATACGCAGTATTTT. This encodes CASSVVGLAGGTDTQYF. The variable domain in full, with the rest retrieved from reference TRBV9 and TRBJ2-3, is DSGVTQTPKHLITATGQRVTLRCSPRSGDLSVYWYQQSLDQGLQFLIQYYNGEERAKGNILERFSAQQFPDLHSELNLSSLELGDSALYFCASSVVGLAGGTDTQYFGPGTRLTVL.

The J gene is TRBJ1-1, the V gene TRBV4-2, with TRBD1 matching over 7 bases. Germline values: CDR1 LGHNA, CDR2 YNFKEQ. The CDR3 consists of 15 residues. J gave up 3 bases and V 1 base, and 5 bases lay outside the gene matches. CDR3 loop: CASSQAGTVDTEAFF. The CDR3, as DNA: TGTGCCAGCAGCCAAGCGGGGACAGTAGACACTGAAGCTTTCTTT.